The 14 T cell receptor beta chains in this list originate from one sample, sequenced in a study of T-cell memory formation after mild COVID-19. Each CDR3 protein gets one entry after TCRdb re-called the 5' RACE reads with MiXCR. The repertoire includes approximately 400,000 distinct CDR3 sequences, approximately 24% of them detected once, and 7% to 9.5% sits in the top ten. Sequencing used PBMCs or a T cell subset sorted from them (not recorded which). All receptors come from an adult woman who had mild COVID-19 (a few samples of this study predate the infection). Cell type and time point are not known.

This clonotype was recorded many times. This chain uses TRBV12-3 or TRBV12-4 with TRBJ2-2; no firm D call. This CDR3 has 15 amino acids. V was clipped by 6 bases and J by 3 bases, with 14 bases between them. DNA for the CDR3: TGTGCCAGCAGCATCAGTAGGAGTTACACCGGGGAGCTGTTTTTT. This sequence encodes CASSISRSYTGELFF.

In this sample, this clonotype turned up a few times. V is TRBV20-1 and J is TRBJ1-2; TRBD1 matches 7 bases. The trim removed 6 bases at V and 4 bases at J, leaving 11 bases unmatched. Germline values: CDR1 DFQATT, CDR2 SNEGSKA (reference sequence). The CDR3 totals 14 residues. The CDR3 sequence: CSAGQDSLGYGYTF. As DNA, the CDR3 is TGCAGTGCCGGACAGGACAGTTTAGGCTATGGCTACACCTTC.

The V gene is TRBV7-9, the J gene TRBJ2-7; D perhaps matches TRBD2 (5 bases). The CDR3 length is 15 residues. The ends were cut back, 3 bases at V and 0 bases at J, with 12 bases in the middle. Per germline, CDR1 SEHNR and CDR2 FQNEAQ (reference sequence). The CDR3 is CASSLARGFSYEQYF. The CDR3 nucleotides read TGTGCCAGCAGCTTGGCCCGGGGTTTCTCCTACGAGCAGTACTTC.

J is TRBJ1-1 and V is TRBV3-1, with unresolved D. Germline CDR1 is LGHDT and CDR2 is YNNKEL (reference sequence). The CDR3 is 14 amino acids. Between the trimmed V and J ends, which lost 0 bases and 7 bases, there was a span of 12 bases. CDR3 sequence (DNA): TGTGCCAGCAGCCAAGATTTGGCTAGCGGTGAAGCTTTCTTT. Amino acids: CASSQDLASGEAFF.

J is TRBJ2-1 and V is TRBV5-1; perhaps D is TRBD1 or TRBD2 (5 bases each). Germline V gives CDR1 SGHRS, CDR2 YFSETQ. The CDR3 is 14 residues long. Between the trimmed V and J ends, which lost 4 bases and 6 bases, there was a span of 14 bases. CDR3 in amino acids: CASSRDGVTNEQFF. CDR3 in DNA: TGCGCCAGCAGCCGGGACGGGGTGACCAATGAGCAGTTCTTC.

This clonotype has a handful of counts. The chain carries TRBV9 and TRBJ2-5; 8 bases are shared with TRBD1. This CDR3 contains 16 residues. The trim removed 3 bases at V and 1 base at J, leaving 8 bases unmatched. Looked up from germline, CDR1 is SGDLS and CDR2 is YYNGEE. In nucleotides, the CDR3 is TGTGCCAGCAGCGCTTCCTCCGGGACAGGCCAAGAGACCCAGTACTTC. Translated, it gives CASSASSGTGQETQYF.

The rearrangement uses TRBV9 and TRBJ2-5; D not resolved. V lost 6 bases and J 5 bases, leaving 14 bases between the germline ends. The CDR3 has 13 residues. Germline V gene data show CDR1 as SGDLS and CDR2 as YYNGEE. CDR3 loop: CASILDPVETQYF. The CDR3 DNA follows: TGTGCCAGCATCTTGGACCCGGTGGAGACCCAGTACTTC.

This clonotype showed up many times. V gene TRBV7-9 combines with J gene TRBJ2-7; TRBD1 matches 8 bases. Per germline, CDR1 SEHNR and CDR2 FQNEAQ (reference sequence). The CDR3 has 14 residues. The ends lost 6 bases at V and 4 bases at J; junction bases unmatched: 8. DNA of the CDR3: TGTGCCAGCAGACTCGGACAGGGAACGTACGAGCAGTACTTC. This gives the protein CASRLGQGTYEQYF.

This chain connects TRBV7-9 to TRBJ2-1; D possibly corresponds to TRBD2 (7 bases). The V end was cut by 0 bases, the J end by 8 bases, with 17 bases between. The V gene's germline CDR1 is SEHNR and CDR2 FQNEAQ (reference sequence). The CDR3 is 16 amino acids. Written as DNA, the CDR3 is TGTGCCAGCAGCTTAGCTTCCCGGGGGGCCCGAGATGAGCAGTTCTTC. Amino acid sequence: CASSLASRGARDEQFF. Full variable domain (missing parts from reference TRBV7-9 and TRBJ2-1): DTGVSQNPRHKITKRGQNVTFRCDPISEHNRLYWYRQTLGQGPEFLTYFQNEAQLEKSRLLSDRFSAERPKGSFSTLEIQRTEQGDSAMYLCASSLASRGARDEQFFGPGTRLTVL.

The J gene is TRBJ2-7, the V gene TRBV28; a weak D match, TRBD2 (5 bases). The CDR3 runs to 15 residues. Germline V lookup: CDR1 MDHEN, CDR2 SYDVKM. Trimming left V 6 bases short and J 7 bases short, with 22 bases between. The CDR3 coding sequence is TGTGCCAGCAGCGGTGCGACGGCTGGCTCGGGGGAGCAGTACTTC. Protein sequence: CASSGATAGSGEQYF.

This clonotype has at least ten counts. The genes are TRBV5-1 and TRBJ2-3, with a weak D call TRBD2 (5 bases). This CDR3 comprises 13 residues. The germline V and J ends were trimmed by 0 bases and 6 bases, with 8 bases remaining between them. Germline V gives CDR1 SGHRS, CDR2 YFSETQ. CDR3 in DNA: TGCGCCAGCAGCTTGGAGGGCGGGGATACGCAGTATTTT. Translation: CASSLEGGDTQYF.

The V and J genes are TRBV3-1 and TRBJ2-2, with D unresolved. The CDR3 is 17 amino acids. Germline assignment: CDR1 LGHDT and CDR2 YNNKEL (reference sequence). Between the trimmed V and J ends, which lost 2 bases and 3 bases, there was a span of 16 bases. The CDR3 sequence is CASSQFNQEAHTGELFF. The CDR3 DNA reads as TGTGCCAGCAGCCAATTCAATCAAGAGGCTCACACCGGGGAGCTGTTTTTT.

At least ten counts were recorded for this clonotype. V is TRBV7-9 and J is TRBJ2-7, with D uncertain. With 1 base removed from V and 5 bases from J, the gap between germline ends came to 3 bases. The CDR3 is 11 amino acids. Germline V gene lookup returns CDR1 SEHNR and CDR2 FQNEAQ (reference sequence). CDR3 region: CASSLGNEQYF. For the CDR3, the DNA is TGTGCCAGCAGCTTAGGGAACGAGCAGTACTTC. Variable domain in full (rest from reference TRBV7-9 and TRBJ2-7): DTGVSQNPRHKITKRGQNVTFRCDPISEHNRLYWYRQTLGQGPEFLTYFQNEAQLEKSRLLSDRFSAERPKGSFSTLEIQRTEQGDSAMYLCASSLGNEQYFGPGTRLTVT.

This clonotype has a handful of counts. The chain recombines TRBV5-5 with TRBJ1-2; TRBD1 might be the D (6 bases). Trimming removed 4 bases at V and 0 bases at J, with 16 bases between. The CDR3 sequence is 16 residues long. Looked up from germline, CDR1 is SGHKS and CDR2 is YYEKEE (reference sequence). In nucleotides, the CDR3 is TGTGCCAGCAGCAATGGGACGGGACAAGCTAACTATGGCTACACCTTC. It translates to CASSNGTGQANYGYTF.